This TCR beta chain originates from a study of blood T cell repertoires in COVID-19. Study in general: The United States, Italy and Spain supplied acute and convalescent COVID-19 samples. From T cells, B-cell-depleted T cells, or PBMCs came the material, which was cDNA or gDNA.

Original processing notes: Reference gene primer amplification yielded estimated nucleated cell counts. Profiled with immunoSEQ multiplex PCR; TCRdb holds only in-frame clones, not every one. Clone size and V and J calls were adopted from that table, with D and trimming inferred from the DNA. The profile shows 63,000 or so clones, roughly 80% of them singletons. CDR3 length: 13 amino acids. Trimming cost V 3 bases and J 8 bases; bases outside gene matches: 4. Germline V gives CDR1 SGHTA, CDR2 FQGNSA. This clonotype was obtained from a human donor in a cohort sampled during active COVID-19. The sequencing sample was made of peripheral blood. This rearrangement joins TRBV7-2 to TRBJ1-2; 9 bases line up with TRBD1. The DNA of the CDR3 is TGTGCCAGCAGCTTCGGGACAGGGTCGGGCTACACCTTC. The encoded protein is CASSFGTGSGYTF.